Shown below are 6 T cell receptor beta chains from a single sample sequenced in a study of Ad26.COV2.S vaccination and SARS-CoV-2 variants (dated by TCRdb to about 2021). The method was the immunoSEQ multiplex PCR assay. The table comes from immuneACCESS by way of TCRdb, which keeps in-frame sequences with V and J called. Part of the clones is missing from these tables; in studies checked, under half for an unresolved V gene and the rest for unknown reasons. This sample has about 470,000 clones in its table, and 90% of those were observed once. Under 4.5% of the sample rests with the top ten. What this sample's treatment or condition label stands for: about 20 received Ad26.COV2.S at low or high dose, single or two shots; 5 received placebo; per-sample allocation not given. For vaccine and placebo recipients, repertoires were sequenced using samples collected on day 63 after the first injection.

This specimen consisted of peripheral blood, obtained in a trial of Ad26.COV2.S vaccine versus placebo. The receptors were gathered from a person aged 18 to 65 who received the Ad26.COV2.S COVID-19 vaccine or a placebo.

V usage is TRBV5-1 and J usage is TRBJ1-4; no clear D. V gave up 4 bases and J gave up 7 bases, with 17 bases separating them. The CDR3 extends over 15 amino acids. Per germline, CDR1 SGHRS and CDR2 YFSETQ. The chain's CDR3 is CASSPREIGTEKLFF. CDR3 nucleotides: TGCGCCAGCAGCCCACGGGAGATCGGTACTGAAAAACTGTTTTTT.

The CDR3: CASSVRDLGFF. The CDR3 nucleotides are TGTGCCAGCAGTGTCCGGGACTTGGGGTTCTTC. V is TRBV2 and J is TRBJ2-1, with D perhaps matching TRBD2 (6 bases). CDR1 is SNHLY and CDR2 is FYNNEI in the germline V gene. V lost 4 bases and J 15 bases, leaving 13 bases between the germline ends. The CDR3 sequence is 11 residues long. Full variable domain (remainder filled in from reference TRBV2 and TRBJ2-1): EPEVTQTPSHQVTQMGQEVILRCVPISNHLYFYWYRQILGQKVEFLVSFYNNEISEKSEIFDDQFSVERPDGSNFTLKIRSTKLEDSAMYFCASSVRDLGFFGPGTRLTVL.

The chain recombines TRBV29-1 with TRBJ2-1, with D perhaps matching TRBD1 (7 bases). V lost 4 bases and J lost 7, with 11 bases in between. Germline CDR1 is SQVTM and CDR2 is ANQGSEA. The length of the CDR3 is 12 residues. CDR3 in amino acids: CSVVQGRNEQFF. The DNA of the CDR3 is TGCAGCGTTGTACAGGGGAGGAATGAGCAGTTCTTC.

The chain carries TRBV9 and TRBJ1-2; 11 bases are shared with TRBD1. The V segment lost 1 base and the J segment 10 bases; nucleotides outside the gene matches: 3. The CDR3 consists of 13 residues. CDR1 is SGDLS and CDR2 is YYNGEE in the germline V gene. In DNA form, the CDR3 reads TGTGCCAGCAGCGTAAGGACAGGGGGCCACTACACCTTC. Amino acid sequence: CASSVRTGGHYTF.

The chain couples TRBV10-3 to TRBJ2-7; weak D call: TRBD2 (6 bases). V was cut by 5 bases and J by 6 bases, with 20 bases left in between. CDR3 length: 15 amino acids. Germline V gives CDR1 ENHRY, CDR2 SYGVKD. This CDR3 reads CAISLSGKGLGEQYF. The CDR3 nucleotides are TGTGCCATCAGTCTTAGCGGCAAGGGGCTCGGCGAGCAGTACTTC.

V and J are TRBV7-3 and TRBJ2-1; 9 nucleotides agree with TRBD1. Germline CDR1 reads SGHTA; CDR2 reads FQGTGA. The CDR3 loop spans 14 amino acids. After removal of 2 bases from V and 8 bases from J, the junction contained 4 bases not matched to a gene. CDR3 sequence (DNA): TGTGCCAGCAGCTTATTTACAGGGGGCGATGAGCAGTTCTTC. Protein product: CASSLFTGGDEQFF. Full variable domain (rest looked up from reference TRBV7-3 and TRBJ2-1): GAGVSQTPSNKVTEKGKYVELRCDPISGHTALYWYRQSLGQGPEFLIYFQGTGAADDSGLPNDRFFAVRPEGSVSTLKIQRTERGDSAVYLCASSLFTGGDEQFFGPGTRLTVL.